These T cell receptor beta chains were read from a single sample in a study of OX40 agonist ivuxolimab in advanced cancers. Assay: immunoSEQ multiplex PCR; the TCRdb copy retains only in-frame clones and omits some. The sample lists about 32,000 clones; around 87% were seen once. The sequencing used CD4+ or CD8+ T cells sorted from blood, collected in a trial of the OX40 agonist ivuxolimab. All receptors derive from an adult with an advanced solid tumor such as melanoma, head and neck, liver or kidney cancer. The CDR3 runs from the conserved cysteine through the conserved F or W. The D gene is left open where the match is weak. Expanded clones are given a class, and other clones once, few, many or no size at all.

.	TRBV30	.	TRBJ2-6	CAWSVTGANVLTF	TGTGCCTGGAGTGTAACAGGGGCCAACGTCCTGACTTTC
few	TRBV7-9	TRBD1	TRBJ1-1	CASTTDRDTEAFF	TGTGCCAGCACCACGGACAGGGACACTGAAGCTTTCTTT
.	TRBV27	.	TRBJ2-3	CASSPGHRTQYF	TGTGCCAGCAGTCCTGGACATCGTACGCAGTATTTT
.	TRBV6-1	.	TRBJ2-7	CASKGWSGEQYF	TGTGCCAGCAAGGGTTGGAGCGGCGAGCAGTACTTC
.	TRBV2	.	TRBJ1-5	CASSDETGNQPQHF	TGTGCCAGCAGTGATGAGACAGGCAATCAGCCCCAGCATTTT
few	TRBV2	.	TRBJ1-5	CASSDGWSQPQHF	TGTGCCAGCAGTGACGGATGGAGTCAGCCCCAGCATTTT
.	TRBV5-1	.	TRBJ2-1	CASSRRPNEQFF	TGCGCCAGCAGCCGACGACCTAATGAGCAGTTCTTC
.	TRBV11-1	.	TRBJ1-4	CASSLLSQPTNEKLFF	TGTGCCAGCAGCTTACTATCCCAGCCAACTAATGAAAAACTGTTTTTT
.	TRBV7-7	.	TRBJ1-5	CASSLGDNQPQHF	TGTGCTAGCAGCTTAGGGGACAATCAGCCCCAGCATTTT
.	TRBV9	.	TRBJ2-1	CASSVGTPISVYNEQFF	TGTGCCAGCAGCGTTGGGACCCCAATATCCGTCTACAATGAGCAGTTCTTC
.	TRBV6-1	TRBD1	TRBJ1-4	CASSSGQKNEKLFF	TGTGCCAGCAGTTCGGGACAGAAGAATGAAAAACTGTTTTTT
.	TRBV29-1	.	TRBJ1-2	CSVEDLSVAGYTF	TGCAGCGTTGAAGATCTGTCGGTGGCTGGCTACACCTTC
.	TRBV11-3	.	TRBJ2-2	CASSLAVGAGELFF	TGTGCCAGCAGCTTAGCGGTAGGGGCCGGGGAGCTGTTTTTT
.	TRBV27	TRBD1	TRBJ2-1	CASSFNRGHEQFF	TGTGCCAGCAGTTTCAACAGGGGCCATGAGCAGTTCTTC
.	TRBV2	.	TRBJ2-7	CASSTPGPAYEQYF	TGTGCCAGCAGTACACCGGGTCCTGCCTACGAGCAGTACTTC
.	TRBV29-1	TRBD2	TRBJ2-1	CSVDEPLAGASYNEQFF	TGCAGCGTTGACGAACCACTAGCGGGTGCATCCTACAATGAGCAGTTCTTC